What follows is one T cell receptor (beta chain) and its context. The antigen remains undetermined. Each sample had at least 6 million PBMCs isolated. The second PCR ran about 6 to 11 cycles with a sample-barcoded 5' primer and J-beta primers. One entry per CDR3 protein, called by TCRdb with MiXCR from the 5' RACE reads. This sample has 580,000 or so distinct CDR3 sequences, with 45% to 55% found just once. The record originates from a study of blood T cells in healthy people across ages. The study's findings and limits: Unknown CMV status may confound age-related changes in expanded clones.

The sequencing sample was made of blood. This receptor was taken from an elderly man in good health.

CDR3 nucleotides: TGTGCCAGCAGTGACGAGGGGTGGGCGGGCAATCAGCCCCAGCATTTT. It yields the protein CASSDEGWAGNQPQHF. The chain links TRBV6-6 to TRBJ1-5, with a tentative D call TRBD1 (5 bases). Germline CDR1 MNHNY, CDR2 SVGAGI (reference sequence). The V and J ends lost 5 bases and 2 bases respectively, with 16 bases between them. The CDR3 is 16 amino acids.